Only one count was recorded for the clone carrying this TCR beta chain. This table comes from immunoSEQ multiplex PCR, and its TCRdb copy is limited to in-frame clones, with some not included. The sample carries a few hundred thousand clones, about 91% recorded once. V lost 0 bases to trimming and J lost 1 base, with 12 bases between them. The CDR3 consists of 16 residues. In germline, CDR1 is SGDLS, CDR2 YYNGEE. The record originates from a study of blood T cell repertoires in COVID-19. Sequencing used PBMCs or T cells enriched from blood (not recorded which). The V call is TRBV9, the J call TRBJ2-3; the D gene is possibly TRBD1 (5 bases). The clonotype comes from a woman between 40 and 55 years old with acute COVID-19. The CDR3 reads CASSVAQGEGTDTQYF. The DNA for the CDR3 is TGTGCCAGCAGCGTAGCCCAGGGTGAGGGCACAGATACGCAGTATTTT. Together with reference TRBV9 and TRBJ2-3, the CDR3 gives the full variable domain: DSGVTQTPKHLITATGQRVTLRCSPRSGDLSVYWYQQSLDQGLQFLIQYYNGEERAKGNILERFSAQQFPDLHSELNLSSLELGDSALYFCASSVAQGEGTDTQYFGPGTRLTVL.